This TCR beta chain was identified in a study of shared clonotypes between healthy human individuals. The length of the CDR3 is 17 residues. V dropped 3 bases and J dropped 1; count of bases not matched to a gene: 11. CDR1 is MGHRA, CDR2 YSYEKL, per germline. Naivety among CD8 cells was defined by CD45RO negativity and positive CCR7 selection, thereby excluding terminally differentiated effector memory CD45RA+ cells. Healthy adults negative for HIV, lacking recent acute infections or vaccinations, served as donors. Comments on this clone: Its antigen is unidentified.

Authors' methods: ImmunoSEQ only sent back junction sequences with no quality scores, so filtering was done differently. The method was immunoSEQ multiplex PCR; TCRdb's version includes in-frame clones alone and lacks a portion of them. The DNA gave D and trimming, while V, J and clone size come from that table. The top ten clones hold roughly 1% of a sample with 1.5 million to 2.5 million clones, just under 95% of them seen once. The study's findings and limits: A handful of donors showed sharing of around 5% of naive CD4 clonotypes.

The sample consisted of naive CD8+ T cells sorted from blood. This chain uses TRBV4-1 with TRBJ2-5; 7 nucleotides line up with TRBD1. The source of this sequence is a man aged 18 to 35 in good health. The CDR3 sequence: CASSQLGTDSLQETQYF. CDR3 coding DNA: TGCGCCAGCAGCCAGCTGGGGACAGACAGCCTCCAAGAGACCCAGTACTTC.